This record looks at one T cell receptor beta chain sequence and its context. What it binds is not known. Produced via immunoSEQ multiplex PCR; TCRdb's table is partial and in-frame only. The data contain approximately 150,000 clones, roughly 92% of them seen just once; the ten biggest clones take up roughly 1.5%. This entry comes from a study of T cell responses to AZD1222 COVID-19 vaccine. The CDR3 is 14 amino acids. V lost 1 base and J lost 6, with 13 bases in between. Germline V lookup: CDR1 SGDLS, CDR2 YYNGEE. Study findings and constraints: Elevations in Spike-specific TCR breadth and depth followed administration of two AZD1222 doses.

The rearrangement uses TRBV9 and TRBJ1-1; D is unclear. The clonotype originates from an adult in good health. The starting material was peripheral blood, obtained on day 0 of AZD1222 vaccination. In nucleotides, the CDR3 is TGTGCCAGCAGCGTAAGGCCGAGCGTCGCTGAAGCTTTCTTT. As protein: CASSVRPSVAEAFF. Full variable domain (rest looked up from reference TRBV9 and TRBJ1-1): DSGVTQTPKHLITATGQRVTLRCSPRSGDLSVYWYQQSLDQGLQFLIQYYNGEERAKGNILERFSAQQFPDLHSELNLSSLELGDSALYFCASSVRPSVAEAFFGQGTRLTVV.